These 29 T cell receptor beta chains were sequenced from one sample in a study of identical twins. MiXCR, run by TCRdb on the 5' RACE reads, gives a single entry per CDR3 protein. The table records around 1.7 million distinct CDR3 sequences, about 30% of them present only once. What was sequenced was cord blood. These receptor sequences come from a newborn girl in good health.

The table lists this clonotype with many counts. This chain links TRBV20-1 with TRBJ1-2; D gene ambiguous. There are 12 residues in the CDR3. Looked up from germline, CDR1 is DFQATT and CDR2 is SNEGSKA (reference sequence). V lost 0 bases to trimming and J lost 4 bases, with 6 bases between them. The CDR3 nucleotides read TGCAGTGCTAGAGACAGATCCTATGGCTACACCTTC. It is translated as CSARDRSYGYTF.

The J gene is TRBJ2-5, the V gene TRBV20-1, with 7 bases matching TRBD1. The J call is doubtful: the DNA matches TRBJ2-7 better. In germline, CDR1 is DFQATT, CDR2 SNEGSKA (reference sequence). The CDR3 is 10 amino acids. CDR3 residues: CSAYRGEQYF. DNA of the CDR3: TGCAGTGCTTACAGGGGCGAGCAGTACTTC.

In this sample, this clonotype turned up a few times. The CDR3 coding sequence is TGCAGTGCTCCCGACCGGGTGCTGAAAAACACTGAAGCTTTCTTT. Protein: CSAPDRVLKNTEAFF. The chain joins TRBV20-1 to TRBJ1-1; D unclear. Germline V gene lookup returns CDR1 DFQATT and CDR2 SNEGSKA (reference sequence). Trimming left V 5 bases short and J 2 bases short, with 18 bases between. This CDR3 is 15 amino acids long.

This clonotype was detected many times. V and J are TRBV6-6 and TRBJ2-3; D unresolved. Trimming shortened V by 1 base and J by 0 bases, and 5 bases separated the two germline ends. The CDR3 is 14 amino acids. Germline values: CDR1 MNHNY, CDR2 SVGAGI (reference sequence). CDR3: CASSYWASTDTQYF. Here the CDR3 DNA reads TGTGCCAGCAGTTACTGGGCAAGCACAGATACGCAGTATTTT.

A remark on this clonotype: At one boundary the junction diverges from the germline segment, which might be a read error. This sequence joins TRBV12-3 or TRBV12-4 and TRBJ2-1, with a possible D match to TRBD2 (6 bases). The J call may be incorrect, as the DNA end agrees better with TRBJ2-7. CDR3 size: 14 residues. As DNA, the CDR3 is TGTGCCGGCAGTTTGCCCACGGACTACAACGAGCAGTACTTC. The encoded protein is CAGSLPTDYNEQYF.

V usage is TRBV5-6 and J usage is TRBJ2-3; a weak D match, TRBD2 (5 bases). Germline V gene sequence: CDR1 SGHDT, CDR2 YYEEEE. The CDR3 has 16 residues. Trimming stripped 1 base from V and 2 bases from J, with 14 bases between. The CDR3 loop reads CASSLNERSHTDTQYF. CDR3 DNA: TGTGCCAGCAGCTTGAACGAGCGGTCGCACACAGATACGCAGTATTTT. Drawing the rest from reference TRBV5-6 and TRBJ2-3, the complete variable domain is DAGVTQSPTHLIKTRGQQVTLRCSPKSGHDTVSWYQQALGQGPQFIFQYYEEEERQRGNFPDRFSGHQFPNYSSELNVNALLLGDSALYLCASSLNERSHTDTQYFGPGTRLTVL.

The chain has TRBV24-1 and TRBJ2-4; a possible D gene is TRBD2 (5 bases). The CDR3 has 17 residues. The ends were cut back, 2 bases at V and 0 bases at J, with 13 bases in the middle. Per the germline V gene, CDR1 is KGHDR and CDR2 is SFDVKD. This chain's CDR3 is CATSDSGNGLAKNIQYF. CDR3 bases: TGTGCCACCAGTGATTCGGGCAATGGACTAGCCAAAAACATTCAGTACTTC.

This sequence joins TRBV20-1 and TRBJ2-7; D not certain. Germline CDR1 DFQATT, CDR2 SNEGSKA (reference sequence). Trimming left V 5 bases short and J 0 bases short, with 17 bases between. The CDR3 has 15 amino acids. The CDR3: CSAGMSRGRSYEQYF. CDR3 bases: TGCAGTGCTGGGATGAGTCGCGGACGCTCCTACGAGCAGTACTTC.

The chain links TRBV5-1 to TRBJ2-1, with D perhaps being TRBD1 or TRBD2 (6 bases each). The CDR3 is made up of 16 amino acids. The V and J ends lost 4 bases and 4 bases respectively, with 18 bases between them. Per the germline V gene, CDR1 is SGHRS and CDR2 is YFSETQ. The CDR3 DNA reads TGCGCCAGCAGCGAACGAAACGGGGGCCCATACAATGAGCAGTTCTTC. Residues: CASSERNGGPYNEQFF.

CDR3 coding DNA: TGCAGTGCTACCGGGCCGAACACCGGGGAGCTGTTTTTT. Protein: CSATGPNTGELFF. This rearrangement joins TRBV20-1 to TRBJ2-2, with D hard to call. This CDR3 region has 13 residues. Germline V CDR1 and CDR2: DFQATT, SNEGSKA (reference sequence). V was clipped by 4 bases and J by 0 bases, with 6 bases between them.

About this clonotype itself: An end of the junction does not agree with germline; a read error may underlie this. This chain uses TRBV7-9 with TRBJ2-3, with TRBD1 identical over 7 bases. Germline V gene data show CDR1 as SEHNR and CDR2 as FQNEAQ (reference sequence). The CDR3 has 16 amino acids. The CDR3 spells CVSSRRDRGTTDTQYF. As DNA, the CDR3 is TGTGTCAGCAGTAGAAGGGACAGAGGAACCACAGATACGCAGTATTTT. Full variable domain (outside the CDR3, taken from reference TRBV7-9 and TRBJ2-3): DTGVSQNPRHKITKRGQNVTFRCDPISEHNRLYWYRQTLGQGPEFLTYFQNEAQLEKSRLLSDRFSAERPKGSFSTLEIQRTEQGDSAMYLCVSSRRDRGTTDTQYFGPGTRLTVL.

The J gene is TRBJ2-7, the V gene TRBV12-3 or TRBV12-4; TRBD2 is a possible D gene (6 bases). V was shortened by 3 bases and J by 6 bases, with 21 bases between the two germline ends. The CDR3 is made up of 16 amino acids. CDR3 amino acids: CASSFSGPRLGGEQYF. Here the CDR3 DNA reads TGTGCCAGCAGTTTCTCCGGACCCCGACTGGGGGGCGAGCAGTACTTC.

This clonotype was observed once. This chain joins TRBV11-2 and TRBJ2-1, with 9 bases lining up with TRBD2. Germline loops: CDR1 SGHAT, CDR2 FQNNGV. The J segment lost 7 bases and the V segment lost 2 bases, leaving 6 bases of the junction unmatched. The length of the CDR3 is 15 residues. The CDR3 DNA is TGTGCCAGCAGCTTAAAAACTAGCGGGTTTAATGAGCAGTTCTTC. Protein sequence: CASSLKTSGFNEQFF.

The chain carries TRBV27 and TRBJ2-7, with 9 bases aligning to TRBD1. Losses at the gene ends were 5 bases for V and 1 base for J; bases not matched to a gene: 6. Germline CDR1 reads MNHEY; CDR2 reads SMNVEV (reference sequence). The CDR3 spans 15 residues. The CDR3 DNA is TGTGCCAGCAGTCCGGGACAGGGATTATCCTACGAGCAGTACTTC. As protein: CASSPGQGLSYEQYF.

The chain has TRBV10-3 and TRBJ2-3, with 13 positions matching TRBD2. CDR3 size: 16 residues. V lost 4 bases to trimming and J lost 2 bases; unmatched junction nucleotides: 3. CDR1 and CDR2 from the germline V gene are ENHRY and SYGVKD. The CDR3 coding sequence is TGTGCCATCAGTGGCGGACTAGCGGGGGCCACAGATACGCAGTATTTT. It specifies CAISGGLAGATDTQYF.

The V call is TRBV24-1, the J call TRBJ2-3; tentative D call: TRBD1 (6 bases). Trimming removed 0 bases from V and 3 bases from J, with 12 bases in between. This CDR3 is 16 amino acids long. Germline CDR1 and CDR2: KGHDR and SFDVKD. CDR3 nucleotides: TGTGCCACCAGTGATTTGCACAGGGATGGGACAGATACGCAGTATTTT. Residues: CATSDLHRDGTDTQYF.

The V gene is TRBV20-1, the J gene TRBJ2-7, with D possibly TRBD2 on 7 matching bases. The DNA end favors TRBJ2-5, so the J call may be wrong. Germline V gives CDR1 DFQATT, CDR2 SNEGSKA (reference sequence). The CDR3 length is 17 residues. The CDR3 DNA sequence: TGCAGTGTAATTGGGGGGGCCCGGGATCTTTTAGGAGAGACCCAGTACTTC. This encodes CSVIGGARDLLGETQYF.

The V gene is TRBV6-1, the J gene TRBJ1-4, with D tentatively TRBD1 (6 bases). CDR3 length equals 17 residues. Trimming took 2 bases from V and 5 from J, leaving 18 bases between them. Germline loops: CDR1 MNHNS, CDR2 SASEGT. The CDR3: CASSESRGGQLNEKLFF. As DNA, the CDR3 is TGTGCCAGCAGTGAATCCCGAGGTGGACAGCTAAATGAAAAACTGTTTTTT.

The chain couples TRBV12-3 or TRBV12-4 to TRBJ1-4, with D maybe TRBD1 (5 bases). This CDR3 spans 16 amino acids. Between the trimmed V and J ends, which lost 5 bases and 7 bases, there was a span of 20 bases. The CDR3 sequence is CASSGPLGTGIEKLFF. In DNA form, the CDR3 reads TGTGCCAGCAGTGGGCCCCTAGGGACGGGGATTGAAAAACTGTTTTTT.

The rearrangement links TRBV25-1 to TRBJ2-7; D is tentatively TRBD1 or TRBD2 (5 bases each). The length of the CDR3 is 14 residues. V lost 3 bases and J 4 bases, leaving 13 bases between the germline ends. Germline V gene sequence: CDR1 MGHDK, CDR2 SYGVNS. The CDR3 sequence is CASSEPGRGYEQYF. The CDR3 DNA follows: TGTGCCAGCAGTGAGCCGGGACGGGGTTACGAGCAGTACTTC.

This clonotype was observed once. In DNA form, the CDR3 reads TGCAGTGCTTATTATATCACGGCCAAAAACATTCAGTACTTC. This translates into CSAYYITAKNIQYF. The chain recombines TRBV20-1 with TRBJ2-4; no reliable D call. Germline V gene data show CDR1 as DFQATT and CDR2 as SNEGSKA (reference sequence). CDR3 size: 14 residues. Trimming shortened V by 5 bases and J by 1 base, and 12 bases separated the two germline ends.

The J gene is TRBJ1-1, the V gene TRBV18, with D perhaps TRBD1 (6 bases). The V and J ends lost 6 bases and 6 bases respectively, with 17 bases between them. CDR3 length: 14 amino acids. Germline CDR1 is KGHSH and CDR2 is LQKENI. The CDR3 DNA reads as TGTGCCAGCTCCCACCGGGACACAAAATCTGAAGCTTTCTTT. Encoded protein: CASSHRDTKSEAFF.

The DNA for the CDR3 is TGCGCCAGCAGCGTCCGGGACAGCGGTGGCTACACCTTC. Translation gives CASSVRDSGGYTF. This sequence joins TRBV5-1 and TRBJ1-2, with 7 bases fitting TRBD1. Germline assignment: CDR1 SGHRS and CDR2 YFSETQ. The trim removed 4 bases at V and 7 bases at J, leaving 7 bases unmatched. The CDR3 runs 13 residues. Looking up the rest from reference TRBV5-1 and TRBJ1-2 gives the full variable domain: KAGVTQTPRYLIKTRGQQVTLSCSPISGHRSVSWYQQTPGQGLQFLFEYFSETQRNKGNFPGRFSGRQFSNSRSEMNVSTLELGDSALYLCASSVRDSGGYTFGSGTRLTVV.

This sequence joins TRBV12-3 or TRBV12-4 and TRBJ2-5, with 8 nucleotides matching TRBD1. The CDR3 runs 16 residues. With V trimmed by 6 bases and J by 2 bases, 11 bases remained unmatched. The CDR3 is CASSAGTGKAQETQYF. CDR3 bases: TGTGCCAGCAGCGCGGGGACAGGAAAAGCACAAGAGACCCAGTACTTC.

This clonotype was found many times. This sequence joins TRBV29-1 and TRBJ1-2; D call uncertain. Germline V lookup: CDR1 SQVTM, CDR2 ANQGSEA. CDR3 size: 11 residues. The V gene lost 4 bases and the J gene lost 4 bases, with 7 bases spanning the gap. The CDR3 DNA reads TGCAGCGTTGCCCAGTCCTATGGCTACACCTTC. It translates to CSVAQSYGYTF. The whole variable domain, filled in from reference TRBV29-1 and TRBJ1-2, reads SAVISQKPSRDICQRGTSLTIQCQVDSQVTMMFWYRQQPGQSLTLIATANQGSEATYESGFVIDKFPISRPNLTFSTLTVSNMSPEDSSIYLCSVAQSYGYTFGSGTRLTVV.

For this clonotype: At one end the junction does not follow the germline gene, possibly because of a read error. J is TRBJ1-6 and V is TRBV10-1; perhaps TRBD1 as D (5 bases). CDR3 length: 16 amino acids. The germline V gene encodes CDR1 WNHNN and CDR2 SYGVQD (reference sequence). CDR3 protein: CACSESTPGGNSPLHF. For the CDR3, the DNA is TGCGCCTGCAGTGAGTCGACTCCGGGGGGGAATTCACCCCTCCACTTT.

In DNA form, the CDR3 reads TGCAGTGCCCTCCATTACCGACAGGGCCGGATTATGAGCAATCAGCCCCAGCATTTT. This sequence encodes CSALHYRQGRIMSNQPQHF. The J gene is TRBJ1-5, the V gene TRBV20-1; 7 nucleotides match TRBD1. Per the germline V gene, CDR1 is DFQATT and CDR2 is SNEGSKA (reference sequence). With V trimmed by 6 bases and J by 1 base, 21 bases remained unmatched. There are 19 residues in the CDR3.

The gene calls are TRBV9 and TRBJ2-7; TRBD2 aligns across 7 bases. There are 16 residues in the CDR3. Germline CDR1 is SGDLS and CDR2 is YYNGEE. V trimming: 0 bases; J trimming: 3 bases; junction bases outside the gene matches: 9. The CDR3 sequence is CASSVDPGLADYEQYF. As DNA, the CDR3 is TGTGCCAGCAGCGTAGATCCCGGCCTAGCGGACTACGAGCAGTACTTC.

The CDR3 DNA sequence: TGCGCCAGCAGCTTGTTTTCGGGACTAGCGGATCCCTACGAGCAGTACTTC. Its protein product is CASSLFSGLADPYEQYF. V and J are TRBV5-1 and TRBJ2-7; 11 nucleotides align to TRBD2. V shed 1 base and J 2 bases; nucleotides not matched to a gene: 8. Germline V lookup: CDR1 SGHRS, CDR2 YFSETQ. The CDR3 covers 17 residues.